A selection of T cell receptor beta chains follows, all from one sample in a study of CD8+CD57+ T cells in acquired aplastic anemia. MiXCR, applied by TCRdb to the reads, yields one record per CDR3 protein. The sample shows 150,000 to 200,000 distinct CDR3 sequences, 55% to 70% of them seen only once. The specimen was sorted CD4+, CD8+, or CD8+CD57+ T cells (not recorded which) from PBMCs. Receptor source: a human donor in good health. The CDR3 runs from the conserved cysteine through the conserved F or W. The D gene is left open where the match is weak. Some rows mark clone size as missing; the rest say once, few, many or name a class of expanded clone.

J,V,D,size,DNA,CDR3
TRBJ2-1,TRBV12-3/TRBV12-4,.,.,TGTGCCAGCAGTCCGGGACTGGAGCAGTTCTTC,CASSPGLEQFF
TRBJ2-2,TRBV7-9,.,many,TGTGCCAGCAGCTCCCCTGGGGGTTCTTTCACCGGGGAGCTGTTTTTT,CASSSPGGSFTGELFF
TRBJ2-1,TRBV20-1,TRBD2,.,TGCAGTGTTGTAGCGGGGCCCAGCCCCAATGAGCAGTTCTTC,CSVVAGPSPNEQFF
TRBJ1-6,TRBV24-1,.,.,TGTGCCACCAGTGATATACCGCCTAATTCACCCCTCCACTTT,CATSDIPPNSPLHF
TRBJ2-2,TRBV11-3,.,many,TGTGCCAGCAGCTTAGATGCGAGGGAGCTGTTTTTT,CASSLDARELFF
TRBJ2-3,TRBV7-9,TRBD1,.,TGTGCCGGAAACACCCAAGGGGGCACAGGTACGCAGTATTTT,CAGNTQGGTGTQYF
TRBJ2-3,TRBV20-1,.,once,TGCAGCACGGGCGGGGTTCGTACGCAGTATTTT,CSTGGVRTQYF
TRBJ2-7,TRBV2,.,.,TGTGCCAGCAGTTTATTGTATGCGGCGAGTAGCGAGCAGTACTTC,CASSLLYAASSEQYF
TRBJ2-2,TRBV7-2,TRBD1,.,TGTGCCAGCAGCCCCGACAGGGATGGGACCGGGGAGCTGTTTTTC,CASSPDRDGTGELFF
TRBJ2-7,TRBV20-1,.,many,TGCAGTGCTAGTCACGAGCAGTACTTC,CSASHEQYF
TRBJ1-1,TRBV28,.,few,TGTGCCAGCAGTTTGACACGCATGAACACTGAAGCTTTCTTT,CASSLTRMNTEAFF